The T cell receptor beta chain described here comes from a study of blood T cell repertoires in COVID-19. Study-level information: Sites across the United States, Italy and Spain contributed samples from acute and convalescent COVID-19. Sources were T cells, B-cell-depleted T cells, or PBMCs; the material itself was cDNA or gDNA.

Germline V CDR1 and CDR2: LGHNA, YNFKEQ. This CDR3 spans 18 amino acids. V trimming: 3 bases; J trimming: 7 bases; junction bases outside the gene matches: 8. Original data processing: Using reference gene primer amplification, nucleated cell counts were estimated. Measured with immunoSEQ multiplex PCR; TCRdb has only the in-frame clones, and not every one. That table gives V, J and clone size, and the DNA gave D and trimming. The sample holds roughly 120,000 clones; over 75% are singletons and the top ten take 16%. This chain links TRBV4-2 with TRBJ2-6; 14 positions agree with TRBD2. The TCR comes from a woman of 80 years or more with active or convalescent COVID-19. Sequencing was carried out using peripheral blood. CDR3 region: CASSQPPGTSGSANVLTF. The CDR3 DNA reads TGTGCCAGCAGCCAGCCTCCCGGGACTAGCGGGAGTGCCAACGTCCTGACTTTC.